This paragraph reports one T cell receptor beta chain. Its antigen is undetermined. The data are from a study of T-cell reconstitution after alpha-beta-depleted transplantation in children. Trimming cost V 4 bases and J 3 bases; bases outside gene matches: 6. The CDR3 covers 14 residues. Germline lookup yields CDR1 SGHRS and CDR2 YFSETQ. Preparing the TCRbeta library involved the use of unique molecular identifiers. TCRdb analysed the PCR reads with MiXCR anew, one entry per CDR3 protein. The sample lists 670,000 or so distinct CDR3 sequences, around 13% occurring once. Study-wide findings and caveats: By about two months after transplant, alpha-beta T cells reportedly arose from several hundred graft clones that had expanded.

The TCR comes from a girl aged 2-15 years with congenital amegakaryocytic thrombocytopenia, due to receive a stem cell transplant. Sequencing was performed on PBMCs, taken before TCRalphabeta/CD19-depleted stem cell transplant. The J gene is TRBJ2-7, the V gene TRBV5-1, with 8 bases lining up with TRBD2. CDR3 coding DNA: TGCGCCAGCAGCAATAGCGGGGATTACTACGAGCAGTACTTC. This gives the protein CASSNSGDYYEQYF.